These T cell receptor beta chains were read from a single sample in a study of blood T cell repertoires in COVID-19. Produced via immunoSEQ multiplex PCR; TCRdb's table is partial and in-frame only. The table shows under 450,000 clones, with approximately 90% occurring only once. Material: peripheral blood. These receptors all come from a woman in her thirties or forties with COVID-19, enrolled during active disease. The CDR3 runs from the conserved cysteine through the conserved F or W. D genes are given only for firm matches. Clone size is stated in some rows and not others, as once, few, many or a class when expanded.

d_call: -; v_call: TRBV25-1; clone_size: -; j_call: TRBJ1-1; cdr3_length: 11; cdr3_aa: CASTRGGEAFF; cdr3_nt: TGTGCCAGCACCCGGGGGGGAGAAGCTTTCTTT
d_call: -; v_call: TRBV10-3; clone_size: -; j_call: TRBJ2-3; cdr3_length: 15; cdr3_aa: CAISESKLSTDTQYF; cdr3_nt: TGTGCCATCAGTGAGTCGAAGCTTAGCACAGATACGCAGTATTTT
d_call: -; v_call: TRBV6-5; clone_size: -; j_call: TRBJ2-7; cdr3_length: 15; cdr3_aa: CASSYGRREIDEQYF; cdr3_nt: TGTGCCAGCAGTTACGGACGGAGGGAGATCGACGAGCAGTACTTC
d_call: -; v_call: TRBV6-2/TRBV6-3; clone_size: -; j_call: TRBJ2-1; cdr3_length: 18; cdr3_aa: CASSYQPITTSSYNEQFF; cdr3_nt: TGTGCCAGCAGTTACCAACCTATTACTACGAGCTCCTACAATGAGCAGTTCTTC
d_call: TRBD2; v_call: TRBV5-1; clone_size: -; j_call: TRBJ2-5; cdr3_length: 17; cdr3_aa: CASSLDPGREGKETQYF; cdr3_nt: TGCGCCAGCAGCTTGGACCCCGGGAGGGAGGGGAAAGAGACCCAGTACTTC
d_call: -; v_call: TRBV19; clone_size: -; j_call: TRBJ2-3; cdr3_length: 13; cdr3_aa: CASNEQGTDTQYF; cdr3_nt: TGTGCCAGTAACGAGCAGGGGACAGATACGCAGTATTTT
d_call: -; v_call: TRBV11-1; clone_size: -; j_call: TRBJ2-3; cdr3_length: 15; cdr3_aa: CASSLGSRYTDTQYF; cdr3_nt: TGTGCCAGCAGCTTAGGTTCGCGTTATACAGATACGCAGTATTTT
d_call: -; v_call: TRBV29-1; clone_size: -; j_call: TRBJ1-2; cdr3_length: 12; cdr3_aa: CSVRSGFYGYTF; cdr3_nt: TGCAGCGTTCGGAGCGGGTTCTATGGCTACACCTTC
d_call: TRBD1; v_call: TRBV4-3; clone_size: -; j_call: TRBJ1-2; cdr3_length: 17; cdr3_aa: CASSQLADSRQGYGYTF; cdr3_nt: TGCGCCAGCAGCCAATTAGCGGACTCCCGACAGGGTTATGGCTACACCTTC
d_call: -; v_call: TRBV4-2; clone_size: once; j_call: TRBJ1-1; cdr3_length: 15; cdr3_aa: CASSQEIDRNTEAFF; cdr3_nt: TGTGCCAGCAGCCAAGAAATAGATCGTAACACTGAAGCTTTCTTT
d_call: -; v_call: TRBV14; clone_size: -; j_call: TRBJ1-1; cdr3_length: 14; cdr3_aa: CASSSTRAGTEAFF; cdr3_nt: TGTGCCAGCAGCAGCACGAGGGCTGGGACTGAAGCTTTCTTT
d_call: -; v_call: TRBV7-9; clone_size: -; j_call: TRBJ2-1; cdr3_length: 16; cdr3_aa: CASSFPWGGPLDEQFF; cdr3_nt: TGTGCCAGCAGCTTCCCCTGGGGGGGGCCCTTGGATGAGCAGTTCTTC
d_call: -; v_call: TRBV28; clone_size: many; j_call: TRBJ1-1; cdr3_length: 13; cdr3_aa: CASSLGGLTEAFF; cdr3_nt: TGTGCCAGCAGTTTGGGGGGGCTCACTGAAGCTTTCTTT
d_call: -; v_call: TRBV5-1; clone_size: -; j_call: TRBJ2-6; cdr3_length: 19; cdr3_aa: CASSPLSGTGNSGANVLTF; cdr3_nt: TGCGCCAGCAGCCCTCTGAGCGGGACAGGTAACTCTGGGGCCAACGTCCTGACTTTC
d_call: TRBD1; v_call: TRBV6-5; clone_size: -; j_call: TRBJ1-3; cdr3_length: 13; cdr3_aa: CASSWTGEDTIYF; cdr3_nt: TGTGCCAGCAGTTGGACAGGGGAGGACACCATATATTTT
d_call: TRBD2; v_call: TRBV19; clone_size: -; j_call: TRBJ2-5; cdr3_length: 14; cdr3_aa: CASSMGGRGETQYF; cdr3_nt: TGTGCCAGTAGTATGGGCGGGAGAGGAGAGACCCAGTACTTC
d_call: TRBD2; v_call: TRBV7-9; clone_size: few; j_call: TRBJ2-7; cdr3_length: 13; cdr3_aa: CASSPGGLGEQYF; cdr3_nt: TGTGCCAGCAGCCCGGGGGGGCTTGGGGAGCAGTACTTC
d_call: TRBD1; v_call: TRBV19; clone_size: once; j_call: TRBJ1-2; cdr3_length: 16; cdr3_aa: CASEPRDRGHSYGYTF; cdr3_nt: TGTGCCAGCGAGCCGAGAGACAGGGGGCACAGCTATGGCTACACCTTC
d_call: TRBD1; v_call: TRBV6-1; clone_size: -; j_call: TRBJ2-7; cdr3_length: 14; cdr3_aa: CASSEAAGGHEQYF; cdr3_nt: TGTGCCAGCAGTGAAGCGGCAGGGGGCCACGAGCAGTACTTC
d_call: TRBD1; v_call: TRBV28; clone_size: -; j_call: TRBJ2-2; cdr3_length: 15; cdr3_aa: CASTTLGQGARELFF; cdr3_nt: TGTGCCAGCACCACCCTGGGACAGGGGGCAAGGGAGCTGTTTTTT
d_call: TRBD2; v_call: TRBV2; clone_size: once; j_call: TRBJ2-1; cdr3_length: 14; cdr3_aa: CASSELAEYNEQFF; cdr3_nt: TGTGCCAGCAGTGAACTAGCGGAGTACAATGAGCAGTTCTTC
d_call: -; v_call: TRBV27; clone_size: -; j_call: TRBJ1-5; cdr3_length: 13; cdr3_aa: CASSPQGNQPQHF; cdr3_nt: TGTGCCAGCAGTCCTCAGGGGAATCAGCCCCAGCATTTT
d_call: -; v_call: TRBV5-8; clone_size: -; j_call: TRBJ1-2; cdr3_length: 14; cdr3_aa: CASTRDPQSHGYTF; cdr3_nt: TGTGCCAGCACCCGGGATCCACAGTCTCATGGCTACACCTTC
d_call: -; v_call: TRBV3-1/TRBV3-2; clone_size: -; j_call: TRBJ2-3; cdr3_length: 13; cdr3_aa: CASSQAATDTQYF; cdr3_nt: TGTGCCAGCAGCCAGGCGGCCACAGATACGCAGTATTTT
d_call: TRBD2; v_call: TRBV3-1/TRBV3-2; clone_size: -; j_call: TRBJ2-1; cdr3_length: 16; cdr3_aa: CASSPRLAGGPHEQFF; cdr3_nt: TGTGCCAGCAGCCCCAGACTAGCGGGAGGGCCACATGAGCAGTTCTTC
d_call: TRBD1; v_call: TRBV5-4; clone_size: -; j_call: TRBJ1-4; cdr3_length: 14; cdr3_aa: CASSFDRGAKGSVF; cdr3_nt: TGTGCCAGCAGCTTCGACAGGGGAGCTAAAGGTTCTGTTTTT
d_call: TRBD2; v_call: TRBV10-3; clone_size: -; j_call: TRBJ2-7; cdr3_length: 15; cdr3_aa: CAISEPGGGPYEQYF; cdr3_nt: TGTGCCATCAGTGAGCCCGGGGGGGGCCCCTACGAGCAGTACTTC
d_call: -; v_call: TRBV4-3; clone_size: few; j_call: TRBJ1-6; cdr3_length: 15; cdr3_aa: CASALRRATDSPLHF; cdr3_nt: TGCGCCAGCGCCTTGAGGAGGGCAACTGATTCACCCCTCCACTTT
d_call: TRBD1; v_call: TRBV7-8; clone_size: -; j_call: TRBJ1-1; cdr3_length: 16; cdr3_aa: CASSSPGQKMNTEAFF; cdr3_nt: TGTGCCAGCAGCTCGCCGGGACAGAAAATGAACACTGAAGCTTTCTTT
d_call: -; v_call: TRBV9; clone_size: -; j_call: TRBJ2-7; cdr3_length: 14; cdr3_aa: CASTRDTRPNEQYF; cdr3_nt: TGTGCCAGCACCCGGGACACCCGGCCCAACGAGCAGTACTTC
d_call: -; v_call: TRBV18; clone_size: -; j_call: TRBJ1-1; cdr3_length: 14; cdr3_aa: CASSPLAKNTEAFF; cdr3_nt: TGTGCCAGCTCACCACTCGCTAAGAACACTGAAGCTTTCTTT
d_call: -; v_call: TRBV7-3; clone_size: -; j_call: TRBJ2-3; cdr3_length: 15; cdr3_aa: CASSLSRGPTDTQYF; cdr3_nt: TGTGCCAGCAGCTTATCGCGGGGACCGACAGATACGCAGTATTTT
d_call: TRBD2; v_call: TRBV7-2; clone_size: -; j_call: TRBJ2-3; cdr3_length: 16; cdr3_aa: CASSAWGAGGGDTQYF; cdr3_nt: TGTGCCAGCAGCGCTTGGGGAGCGGGAGGAGGAGATACGCAGTATTTT
d_call: -; v_call: TRBV15; clone_size: once; j_call: TRBJ1-5; cdr3_length: 15; cdr3_aa: CATSRDVQGRWPQHF; cdr3_nt: TGTGCCACCAGCAGAGATGTCCAGGGTAGGTGGCCCCAGCATTTT
d_call: TRBD1; v_call: TRBV19; clone_size: -; j_call: TRBJ1-2; cdr3_length: 11; cdr3_aa: CASAARTGSTF; cdr3_nt: TGTGCCAGCGCGGCAAGGACAGGTTCTACCTTC
d_call: -; v_call: TRBV28; clone_size: -; j_call: TRBJ1-1; cdr3_length: 16; cdr3_aa: CASSLTGPGALTEAFF; cdr3_nt: TGTGCCAGCAGTTTGACCGGTCCAGGGGCGCTGACTGAAGCTTTCTTT
d_call: -; v_call: TRBV18; clone_size: once; j_call: TRBJ1-1; cdr3_length: 16; cdr3_aa: CASSPLGPGKGTEAFF; cdr3_nt: TGTGCCAGCTCACCATTAGGACCGGGAAAGGGCACTGAAGCTTTCTTT
d_call: TRBD2; v_call: TRBV27; clone_size: -; j_call: TRBJ2-1; cdr3_length: 15; cdr3_aa: CASSFGGGTYNEQFF; cdr3_nt: TGTGCCAGCAGTTTCGGGGGGGGGACCTACAATGAGCAGTTCTTC
d_call: TRBD1; v_call: TRBV27; clone_size: -; j_call: TRBJ2-7; cdr3_length: 15; cdr3_aa: CASSLGQGASYEQYF; cdr3_nt: TGTGCCAGCAGTTTAGGACAGGGGGCCTCCTACGAGCAGTACTTC
d_call: TRBD1; v_call: TRBV28; clone_size: -; j_call: TRBJ1-4; cdr3_length: 14; cdr3_aa: CASLRDRGSEKLFF; cdr3_nt: TGTGCCAGCCTCCGGGACAGGGGTAGTGAAAAACTGTTTTTT
d_call: TRBD2; v_call: TRBV19; clone_size: -; j_call: TRBJ2-7; cdr3_length: 21; cdr3_aa: CASSIGPLTGTSGRIVHEQYF; cdr3_nt: TGTGCCAGTAGTATAGGCCCCCTCACCGGGACTAGCGGGAGGATTGTGCACGAGCAGTACTTC
d_call: TRBD1; v_call: TRBV7-8; clone_size: -; j_call: TRBJ2-7; cdr3_length: 16; cdr3_aa: CASSLSADRHPYEQYF; cdr3_nt: TGTGCCAGCAGCTTAAGCGCGGACAGGCATCCCTACGAGCAGTACTTC
d_call: -; v_call: TRBV2; clone_size: -; j_call: TRBJ1-3; cdr3_length: 16; cdr3_aa: CASSELGSFSGNTIYF; cdr3_nt: TGTGCCAGCAGTGAACTGGGCAGTTTCTCTGGAAACACCATATATTTT
d_call: -; v_call: TRBV5-1; clone_size: -; j_call: TRBJ1-6; cdr3_length: 14; cdr3_aa: CASTGSQAGSPLHF; cdr3_nt: TGCGCCAGCACCGGGAGTCAGGCGGGGTCACCCCTCCACTTT
d_call: -; v_call: TRBV19; clone_size: -; j_call: TRBJ2-5; cdr3_length: 14; cdr3_aa: CASSISGPGETQYF; cdr3_nt: TGTGCCAGTAGTATCTCCGGGCCAGGGGAGACCCAGTACTTC
d_call: TRBD1; v_call: TRBV10-3; clone_size: once; j_call: TRBJ1-2; cdr3_length: 13; cdr3_aa: CAIRGTGGPLRLF; cdr3_nt: TGTGCCATCAGGGGGACAGGGGGCCCGCTCCGCCTCTTC
d_call: -; v_call: TRBV5-6; clone_size: -; j_call: TRBJ2-5; cdr3_length: 13; cdr3_aa: CASSLWGRETQYF; cdr3_nt: TGTGCCAGCAGCTTATGGGGCCGGGAGACCCAGTACTTC
d_call: TRBD1; v_call: TRBV28; clone_size: -; j_call: TRBJ1-2; cdr3_length: 15; cdr3_aa: CASSLSGQRSYGYTF; cdr3_nt: TGTGCCAGCAGTTTATCGGGACAGAGATCCTATGGCTACACCTTC
d_call: -; v_call: TRBV18; clone_size: -; j_call: TRBJ2-7; cdr3_length: 15; cdr3_aa: CASSPLYRPTYEQYF; cdr3_nt: TGTGCCAGCTCACCTTTATACAGGCCGACCTACGAGCAGTACTTC
d_call: -; v_call: TRBV20-1; clone_size: -; j_call: TRBJ2-7; cdr3_length: 13; cdr3_aa: CSASQGGGYEQYF; cdr3_nt: TGCAGTGCTAGTCAAGGGGGGGGCTACGAGCAGTACTTC
d_call: -; v_call: TRBV6-2/TRBV6-3; clone_size: -; j_call: TRBJ1-1; cdr3_length: 14; cdr3_aa: CASSYGGLQIEAFF; cdr3_nt: TGTGCCAGCAGTTACGGGGGCCTCCAAATTGAAGCTTTCTTT
d_call: -; v_call: TRBV7-3; clone_size: -; j_call: TRBJ2-2; cdr3_length: 13; cdr3_aa: CASSLTGPGELFF; cdr3_nt: TGTGCCAGCAGCTTAACGGGGCCCGGGGAGCTGTTTTTT
d_call: -; v_call: TRBV6-2/TRBV6-3; clone_size: -; j_call: TRBJ1-3; cdr3_length: 16; cdr3_aa: CASSYRGLNSGNTIYF; cdr3_nt: TGTGCCAGCAGTTACCGAGGGCTAAACTCTGGAAACACCATATATTTT
d_call: TRBD2; v_call: TRBV11-2; clone_size: -; j_call: TRBJ2-2; cdr3_length: 16; cdr3_aa: CASSLGSSGFTGELFF; cdr3_nt: TGTGCCAGCAGCTTAGGATCTAGCGGGTTTACCGGGGAGCTGTTTTTT
d_call: TRBD1; v_call: TRBV14; clone_size: -; j_call: TRBJ1-6; cdr3_length: 17; cdr3_aa: CASSHGTGGNYNSPLHF; cdr3_nt: TGTGCCAGCAGCCACGGGACAGGGGGCAACTATAATTCACCCCTCCACTTT
d_call: TRBD2; v_call: TRBV4-3; clone_size: -; j_call: TRBJ2-1; cdr3_length: 16; cdr3_aa: CASSQDRGGSYNEQFF; cdr3_nt: TGCGCCAGCAGCCAAGACCGCGGGGGATCCTACAATGAGCAGTTCTTC
d_call: TRBD2; v_call: TRBV7-6; clone_size: -; j_call: TRBJ2-5; cdr3_length: 15; cdr3_aa: CASSLRTSLLGTQYF; cdr3_nt: TGTGCCAGCAGCTTACGGACTAGCCTACTAGGGACCCAGTACTTC